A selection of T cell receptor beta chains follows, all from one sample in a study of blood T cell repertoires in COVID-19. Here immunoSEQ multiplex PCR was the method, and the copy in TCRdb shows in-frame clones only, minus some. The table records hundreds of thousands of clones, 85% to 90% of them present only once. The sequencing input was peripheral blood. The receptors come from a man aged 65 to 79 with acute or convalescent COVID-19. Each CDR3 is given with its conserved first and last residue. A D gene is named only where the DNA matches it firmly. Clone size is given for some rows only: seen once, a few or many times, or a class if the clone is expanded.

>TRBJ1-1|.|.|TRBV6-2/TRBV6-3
CASSYVSMNTEAFF
TGTGCCAGCAGTTACGTCAGTATGAACACTGAAGCTTTCTTT
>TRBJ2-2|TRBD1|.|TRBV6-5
CASSYRDRVDTGELFF
TGTGCCAGCAGTTATCGGGACAGGGTAGACACCGGGGAGCTGTTTTTT
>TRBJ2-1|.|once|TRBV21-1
CASSNPGLGYNEQFF
TGTGCCAGCAGCAATCCAGGACTAGGCTACAATGAGCAGTTCTTC
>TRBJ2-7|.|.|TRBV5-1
CASSLDPGSTYEQYF
TGCGCCAGCAGCTTGGATCCAGGGTCCACCTACGAGCAGTACTTC
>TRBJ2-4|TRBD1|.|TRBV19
CASSKVARTGLAKNIQYF
TGTGCCAGTAGTAAAGTTGCAAGGACAGGGCTAGCCAAAAACATTCAGTACTTC
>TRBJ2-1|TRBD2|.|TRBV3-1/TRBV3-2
CASSPGLGNNEQFF
TGTGCCAGCAGCCCGGGACTAGGTAACAATGAGCAGTTCTTC
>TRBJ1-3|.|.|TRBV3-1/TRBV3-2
CASSQVRNTIYF
TGTGCCAGCAGCCAAGTCAGAAACACCATATATTTT
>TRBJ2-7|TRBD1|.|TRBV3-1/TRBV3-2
CASSQARDRFYEQYF
TGTGCCAGCAGCCAGGCACGGGACAGGTTCTACGAGCAGTACTTC
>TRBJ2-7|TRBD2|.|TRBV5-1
CASSLGQGMVAGGEQYF
TGCGCCAGCAGCTTGGGTCAGGGGATGGTAGCGGGAGGTGAGCAGTACTTC
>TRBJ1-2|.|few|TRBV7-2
CASSLANRDYGYTF
TGTGCCAGCAGCTTAGCAAACAGGGACTATGGCTACACCTTC
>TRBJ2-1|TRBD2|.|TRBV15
CATSEGLAGLYEQFF
TGTGCCACCAGCGAGGGGTTAGCGGGATTGTATGAGCAGTTCTTC
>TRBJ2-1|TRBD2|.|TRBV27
CASSLRAGVNNEQFF
TGTGCCAGCAGTTTAAGGGCGGGAGTAAATAATGAGCAGTTCTTC
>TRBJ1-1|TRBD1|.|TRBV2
CASSKDRGKFMNTEAFF
TGTGCCAGCAGCAAGGACAGGGGGAAGTTCATGAACACTGAAGCTTTCTTT
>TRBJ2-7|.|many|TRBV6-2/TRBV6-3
CASSRQEFYEQYF
TGTGCCAGCAGTAGACAGGAGTTCTACGAGCAGTACTTC
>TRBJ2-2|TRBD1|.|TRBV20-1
CSASAGQGDTGELFF
TGCAGTGCTAGTGCAGGACAGGGGGACACCGGGGAGCTGTTTTTT
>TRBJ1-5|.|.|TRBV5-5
CASSFGQLNQPQHF
TGTGCCAGCAGCTTTGGACAGCTCAATCAGCCCCAGCATTTT
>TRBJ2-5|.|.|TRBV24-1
CATSYRDQETQYF
TGTGCCACAAGTTACAGGGATCAGGAGACCCAGTACTTC